Listed below are T cell receptor beta chains from one sample, sequenced in a study of shared T cell receptors in the human thymus. Measured with immunoSEQ multiplex PCR; TCRdb has only the in-frame clones, and not every one. Among approximately 660,000 clones listed, 88% were seen once. Separately, the same data were catalogued under a study of human thymus T cells.

Sequencing was performed on thymocytes. These receptors were obtained from a boy younger than two with a congenital heart defect. Both conserved end residues are part of each CDR3. The D gene is left open where the match is weak.

v_call	d_call	j_call	cdr3_aa	cdr3_nt
TRBV30	-	TRBJ2-7	CAWSVPAKSSYEQYF	TGTGCCTGGAGTGTACCAGCGAAATCCTCCTACGAGCAGTACTTC
TRBV7-2	TRBD2	TRBJ2-1	CASSLERTSGLYEQFF	TGTGCCAGCAGCTTAGAAAGGACTAGCGGGCTCTATGAGCAGTTCTTC
TRBV7-9	-	TRBJ1-4	CASGLRGNEKLFF	TGTGCCAGCGGTTTAAGGGGAAATGAAAAACTGTTTTTT
TRBV5-1	TRBD2	TRBJ2-1	CASSTGLAGGLNEQFF	TGCGCCAGCAGCACGGGACTAGCGGGAGGGTTGAATGAGCAGTTCTTC
TRBV6-1	TRBD2	TRBJ2-7	CASSEVVWVSGTIREQYF	TGTGCCAGCAGTGAGGTGGTTTGGGTAAGCGGGACCATCAGGGAGCAGTACTTC
TRBV14	TRBD1	TRBJ2-6	CASSQSEGQTGTGANVLTF	TGTGCCAGCAGCCAAAGCGAGGGACAGACAGGGACCGGGGCCAACGTCCTGACTTTC
TRBV28	TRBD1	TRBJ1-5	CASSPERDRSNQPQHF	TGTGCCAGCAGCCCGGAAAGGGACAGATCCAATCAGCCCCAGCATTTT
TRBV5-1	-	TRBJ2-3	CASSLEAGGAGDTQYF	TGCGCCAGCAGCTTGGAGGCCGGTGGGGCCGGAGATACGCAGTATTTT
TRBV7-6	-	TRBJ1-1	CASSFLTDANTEAFF	TGTGCCAGCAGCTTCCTAACAGATGCGAACACTGAAGCTTTCTTT
TRBV15	-	TRBJ2-6	CATSRPAGQYKAGANVLTF	TGTGCCACCAGCAGGCCGGCGGGACAGTATAAGGCTGGGGCCAACGTCCTGACTTTC
TRBV4-2	TRBD2	TRBJ2-1	CASSQGGFLAGDYEQFF	TGTGCCAGCAGCCAAGGTGGCTTTTTAGCGGGAGACTATGAGCAGTTCTTC
TRBV30	-	TRBJ2-6	CAWSVDSSGANVLTF	TGTGCCTGGAGTGTAGACTCCTCTGGGGCCAACGTCCTGACTTTC
TRBV5-1	TRBD1	TRBJ2-7	CASSRGQDPYEQYF	TGCGCCAGCAGCCGGGGACAGGACCCCTACGAGCAGTACTTC
TRBV5-1	TRBD2	TRBJ2-7	CASSLEGSGGRYEQYF	TGCGCCAGCAGCTTGGAGGGTAGCGGCGGGAGGTACGAGCAGTACTTC
TRBV28	-	TRBJ2-3	CASNRELKDTQYF	TGTGCCAGCAACAGGGAATTGAAAGATACGCAGTATTTT
TRBV6-6	TRBD2	TRBJ2-2	CASSPSGRRTGELFF	TGTGCCAGCAGTCCTAGCGGGAGAAGGACCGGGGAGCTGTTTTTT
TRBV18	-	TRBJ1-1	CASSPHRTEAFF	TGTGCCAGCTCACCACACAGAACTGAAGCTTTCTTT